This entry lists 30 T cell receptor beta chains sequenced from one sample in a study of T-cell memory formation after mild COVID-19. TCRdb itself ran the 5' RACE reads through MiXCR, one entry per CDR3 protein. The top ten clones hold about 8.2% of a sample with under 600,000 distinct CDR3 sequences, about 22% of them seen once. Material for sequencing was PBMCs or a T cell subset sorted from them (not recorded which). These receptors all come from an adult woman who had mild COVID-19 (a few samples of this study predate the infection). Cell type and time point are not known.

This clonotype has more than one count but fewer than ten. The chain employs TRBV4-3 and TRBJ2-7; weak D call: TRBD1 (6 bases). The CDR3 contains 11 residues. Trimming left V 1 base short and J 11 bases short, with 9 bases between. Per the germline V gene, CDR1 is LGHNA and CDR2 is YSLEER. CDR3 protein: CASSQAGVKYF. CDR3 nucleotides: TGCGCCAGCAGCCAAGCAGGGGTAAAGTACTTC.

Notes on this clonotype: Germline and junction disagree at one end, which may indicate a read error. The chain's CDR3 is CASSHGGIQETQYF. The CDR3 DNA sequence: TGTGCCAGTAGCCACGGCGGGATCCAAGAGACCCAGTACTTC. The V and J genes are TRBV14 and TRBJ2-5, with D maybe TRBD2 (6 bases). Germline lookup yields CDR1 SGHDN and CDR2 FVKESK. This CDR3 spans 14 amino acids. Filled out from reference TRBV14 and TRBJ2-5, the complete variable domain reads EAGVTQFPSHSVIEKGQTVTLRCDPISGHDNLYWYRRVMGKEIKFLLHFVKESKQDESGMPNNRFLAERTGGTYSTLKVQPAELEDSGVYFCASSHGGIQETQYFGPGTRLLVL.

This clonotype was seen only a few times. This chain connects TRBV5-5 to TRBJ2-1; 9 bases fit TRBD2. The CDR3 consists of 15 residues. The V gene's germline CDR1 is SGHKS and CDR2 YYEKEE (reference sequence). Trimming cost V 2 bases and J 7 bases; bases outside gene matches: 7. This CDR3 reads CASSFSGRFRNEQFF. The CDR3, as DNA: TGTGCCAGCAGCTTCAGCGGGAGGTTCAGAAATGAGCAGTTCTTC.

This clonotype was picked up many times. V usage is TRBV7-8 and J usage is TRBJ2-2; TRBD1 might be the D (5 bases). The CDR3 spans 17 residues. The germline gives CDR1 SGHVS, CDR2 FQNEAQ. The V end was cut by 1 base, the J end by 7 bases, with 19 bases between. The CDR3 loop reads CASSLESGSGLNGELFF. CDR3 in DNA: TGTGCCAGCAGCTTAGAGTCCGGGTCAGGGTTGAACGGGGAGCTGTTTTTT.

CDR3 loop: CASSLGQGATNYGYTF. Written as DNA, the CDR3 is TGTGCCAGCAGCTTAGGACAGGGGGCGACTAACTATGGCTACACCTTC. This chain links TRBV7-9 with TRBJ1-2; TRBD1 aligns across 10 bases. Germline values: CDR1 SEHNR, CDR2 FQNEAQ (reference sequence). V dropped 1 base and J dropped 0; count of bases not matched to a gene: 2. The CDR3 loop spans 16 amino acids.

This clonotype was observed a handful of times. The rearrangement uses TRBV12-3 or TRBV12-4 and TRBJ2-3; no reliable D call. CDR3 length: 13 amino acids. Trimming removed 3 bases at V and 6 bases at J, with 10 bases between. Here the CDR3 reads CASSFIPEDTQYF. The CDR3 coding sequence is TGTGCCAGCAGTTTTATCCCGGAGGATACGCAGTATTTT.

The chain recombines TRBV6-2 or TRBV6-3 with TRBJ1-1; D possibly corresponds to TRBD1 (5 bases). Germline values: CDR1 MNHEY, CDR2 SVGEGT. The germline V and J ends were trimmed by 6 bases and 7 bases, with 18 bases remaining between them. The CDR3 has 14 residues. The CDR3 protein is CASRWWGGDDEAFF. The DNA of the CDR3 is TGTGCCAGCAGGTGGTGGGGGGGAGACGATGAAGCTTTCTTT.

The chain recombines TRBV30 with TRBJ2-5; no clear D gene. CDR1 is GTSNPN, CDR2 SVGIG, per germline (reference sequence). The length of the CDR3 is 11 residues. The V end lost 3 bases, the J end lost 2 bases, and 4 bases lay between the germline ends. The CDR3 loop reads CAWSAQETQYF. The CDR3 DNA is TGTGCCTGGAGCGCACAAGAGACCCAGTACTTC.

This clonotype has ten or more counts. This chain links TRBV20-1 with TRBJ1-1; D gene uncertain. This CDR3 is built from 13 residues. CDR1 DFQATT and CDR2 SNEGSKA come from the germline V gene (reference sequence). V was trimmed by 2 bases and J by 1 base, leaving 8 bases between them. Written as DNA, the CDR3 is TGCAGTGCTAGAAGGGCCGGGAACACTGAAGCTTTCTTT. This translates into CSARRAGNTEAFF.

This clonotype was counted only a few times. This sequence joins TRBV7-9 and TRBJ1-1; D not certain. The CDR3 is 16 residues long. Germline CDR1 is SEHNR and CDR2 is FQNEAQ (reference sequence). Trimming removed 5 bases at V and 8 bases at J, with 24 bases between. The CDR3 DNA reads TGTGCCAGCAGCCCGGTTAGGAGAGATTTTCTCCGGGAAGCTTTCTTT. This translates into CASSPVRRDFLREAFF.

This clonotype was seen a handful of times. The chain joins TRBV20-1 to TRBJ2-1; D remains unclear. The ends were cut back, 0 bases at V and 12 bases at J, with 12 bases in the middle. This CDR3 has 12 residues. CDR1 and CDR2 (germline): DFQATT, SNEGSKA (reference sequence). The CDR3 loop reads CSARDLGIGQFF. DNA of the CDR3: TGCAGTGCTAGAGATCTGGGGATCGGGCAGTTCTTC.

This clonotype was counted between two and nine times. V gene TRBV5-1 combines with J gene TRBJ2-7; D could derive from TRBD1 or TRBD2 (8 bases each). The CDR3 is made up of 17 amino acids. CDR1 SGHRS and CDR2 YFSETQ come from the germline V gene. V was cut by 4 bases and J by 3 bases, with 23 bases left in between. CDR3 region: CASSPRGGRQGLYEQYF. Here the CDR3 DNA reads TGCGCCAGCAGCCCACGCGGGGGGAGACAGGGGCTCTACGAGCAGTACTTC.

This chain uses TRBV20-1 with TRBJ2-1, with 16 positions matching TRBD2. The CDR3 covers 17 residues. The V segment lost 2 bases and the J segment 6 bases; nucleotides outside the gene matches: 7. The germline CDR1 and CDR2 sequences are DFQATT and SNEGSKA (reference sequence). In DNA, the CDR3 is TGCAGTGCTAGAACGGGACTAGCGGGAGGGCGCGTCAATGAGCAGTTCTTC. Protein product: CSARTGLAGGRVNEQFF.

The CDR3 coding sequence is TGCAGTGCCGAGACAGGGGTGGACTATGGCTACACCTTC. This sequence encodes CSAETGVDYGYTF. The chain carries TRBV20-1 and TRBJ1-2; 8 bases fit TRBD1. This CDR3 contains 13 residues. From germline, CDR1 is DFQATT and CDR2 SNEGSKA (reference sequence). The ends lost 6 bases at V and 3 bases at J; junction bases unmatched: 6.

This clonotype was seen only a few times. The CDR3 reads CSVENPGDEQFF. CDR3 nucleotides: TGCAGCGTTGAAAATCCCGGGGATGAGCAGTTCTTC. The chain employs TRBV29-1 and TRBJ2-1; D is perhaps TRBD2 (5 bases). Germline V gene sequence: CDR1 SQVTM, CDR2 ANQGSEA. V lost 2 bases, J lost 8 bases, and 10 bases lay in between. The CDR3 contains 12 residues.

This clonotype was detected only a few times. The V call is TRBV20-1, the J call TRBJ1-1, with 7 nucleotides matching TRBD1. V lost 4 bases and J lost 10; bases outside the gene matches: 6. The CDR3 length is 11 residues. Germline CDR1 DFQATT, CDR2 SNEGSKA (reference sequence). CDR3 sequence: CSATTGVGAFF. In nucleotides, the CDR3 is TGCAGTGCTACCACAGGGGTTGGAGCTTTCTTT.

CDR3 sequence reads: CASSQPSTGADTQYF. DNA for the CDR3: TGTGCCAGCAGTCAACCTTCTACAGGGGCTGATACGCAGTATTTT. The J gene is TRBJ2-3, the V gene TRBV12-3 or TRBV12-4, with 7 bases fitting TRBD1. After removal of 5 bases from V and 6 bases from J, the junction contained 11 bases not matched to a gene. The CDR3 length is 15 residues.

V and J are TRBV12-3 or TRBV12-4 and TRBJ2-7; weak D call: TRBD2 (6 bases). This CDR3 is 15 amino acids long. V gave up 3 bases and J gave up 2 bases, with 14 bases separating them. The CDR3 is CASSFGTGTPYEQYF. The CDR3 DNA reads TGTGCCAGCAGTTTTGGAACCGGGACTCCCTACGAGCAGTACTTC.

The sample holds a few counts of this clonotype. This chain uses TRBV4-2 with TRBJ2-7, with D hard to call. Germline CDR1 LGHNA, CDR2 YNFKEQ. The CDR3 has 14 residues. The germline V and J ends were trimmed by 0 bases and 3 bases, with 9 bases remaining between them. The CDR3, as DNA: TGTGCCAGCAGCCAAGAAAAGATACGCTACGAGCAGTACTTC. Translation gives CASSQEKIRYEQYF.

Written as DNA, the CDR3 is TGTGCCAATTCGGACCGCCAAAGGGTGAATGAGCAGTTCTTC. Residues: CANSDRQRVNEQFF. The chain carries TRBV6-2 or TRBV6-3 and TRBJ2-1, with no clear D. CDR3 length: 14 amino acids. V lost 10 bases and J 7 bases, leaving 20 bases between the germline ends. Germline values: CDR1 MNHEY, CDR2 SVGEGT.

This clonotype came up a few times. The DNA of the CDR3 is TGCGCCAGCAGCCACCGGTTAGAGAACACTGAAGCTTTCTTT. Translating it yields CASSHRLENTEAFF. This chain uses TRBV4-1 with TRBJ1-1; D gene uncertain. CDR3 size: 14 residues. CDR1 MGHRA and CDR2 YSYEKL come from the germline V gene. Between the trimmed V and J ends, which lost 3 bases and 1 base, there was a span of 9 bases.

This clonotype was recorded many times. The rearrangement uses TRBV27 and TRBJ1-1, with a possible D match to TRBD1 (5 bases). Germline CDR1 MNHEY, CDR2 SMNVEV (reference sequence). V dropped 6 bases and J dropped 2 bases, with 13 bases sitting between them. The CDR3 extends over 14 amino acids. The CDR3 region has the DNA TGTGCCAGCAGCATCTTTCAGGGTAACACTGAAGCTTTCTTT. Translating gives CASSIFQGNTEAFF.

The CDR3 sequence is CASSVYVAGPLHF. The CDR3 coding sequence is TGTGCCAGCAGCGTCTATGTGGCCGGCCCCCTCCACTTT. This chain uses TRBV7-9 with TRBJ1-6; no clear D gene. The CDR3 runs to 13 residues. Trimming left V 5 bases short and J 13 bases short, with 15 bases between. Germline CDR1 and CDR2: SEHNR and FQNEAQ (reference sequence).

This clonotype was detected only a few times. The chain carries TRBV6-5 and TRBJ1-6, with no clear D. Germline V gene sequence: CDR1 MNHEY, CDR2 SVGAGI. V lost 6 bases to trimming and J lost 7 bases, with 7 bases between them. The CDR3 totals 12 residues. The CDR3 protein is CASSPINSPLHF. The DNA of the CDR3 is TGTGCCAGCAGCCCAATCAATTCACCCCTCCACTTT.

The V and J genes are TRBV4-3 and TRBJ2-2, with D hard to call. Germline V gives CDR1 LGHNA, CDR2 YSLEER. The V and J ends lost 1 base and 6 bases respectively, with 15 bases between them. The CDR3 consists of 16 residues. The CDR3 spells CASSQASQLDAGELFF. CDR3 nucleotide sequence: TGCGCCAGCAGCCAAGCAAGTCAATTGGACGCCGGGGAGCTGTTTTTT.

This chain uses TRBV10-3 with TRBJ2-2; D remains ambiguous. V shed 8 bases and J shed 3 bases, with 10 bases lying between them. The CDR3 spans 13 residues. Per the germline V gene, CDR1 is ENHRY and CDR2 is SYGVKD. CDR3 nucleotide sequence: TGTGCCATCGGCGGCGCGGACACCGGGGAGCTGTTTTTT. Translating gives CAIGGADTGELFF.

The V gene is TRBV3-1, the J gene TRBJ2-7, with TRBD2 matching 13 bases. Unmatched junction bases numbered 4, after V lost 5 bases and J lost 3 bases. Germline lookup yields CDR1 LGHDT and CDR2 YNNKEL (reference sequence). CDR3 length: 15 residues. The CDR3: CASSGGLAGLYEQYF. DNA of the CDR3: TGTGCCAGCAGCGGGGGACTAGCGGGGCTCTACGAGCAGTACTTC.

The chain recombines TRBV7-9 with TRBJ1-6; no clear D gene. V lost 3 bases and J lost 8, with 8 bases in between. CDR3 length: 13 residues. Germline V gives CDR1 SEHNR, CDR2 FQNEAQ (reference sequence). CDR3 amino acids: CASSFLGDSPLHF. The CDR3, as DNA: TGTGCCAGCAGCTTCCTGGGTGATTCACCCCTCCACTTT.

The chain couples TRBV6-6 to TRBJ2-3; 9 positions agree with TRBD1. Germline-derived CDR1 and CDR2 are MNHNY and SVGAGI (reference sequence). CDR3 length: 12 amino acids. The junction had 1 base not matched to a gene; V was cut back by 3 bases and J by 9 bases. CDR3 coding DNA: TGTGCCAGCAGTTATGGACAGGGGACGCAGTATTTT. Translating gives CASSYGQGTQYF.

This clonotype was seen a handful of times. The chain uses TRBV6-2 or TRBV6-3 and TRBJ2-1, with TRBD2 as a possible D gene (5 bases). The CDR3 contains 13 residues. Germline loops: CDR1 MNHEY, CDR2 SVGEGT. Trimming left V 8 bases short and J 4 bases short, with 12 bases between. The CDR3 region is CASLTSGYNEQFF. CDR3 nucleotides: TGTGCCAGCCTTACTTCGGGGTACAATGAGCAGTTCTTC.